The present entry profiles one TCR beta chain with its context. This receptor's antigen is unknown. Nothing much larger sits one base from this clone, and base qualities are not available. This sample was included in a study of blood T cell repertoires in COVID-19 (TCRdb year 2020). About the investigation overall: The collaborator samples originated in the United States, Italy and Spain and spanned the acute and convalescent phases of COVID-19. Where available, HLA class I and class II types were taken from metadata supplied by the sample provider and were not determined by assay-based typing. The prospective study material was composed of cDNA or gDNA derived from T cells, B-cell-depleted T cells, or PBMCs. The repertoires were released in a freely available public database meant as a resource for research on the immune response to SARS-CoV-2. Subjects who had been exposed to COVID-19, were actively infected with it, or had recovered from it provided the deeply sampled blood TCRbeta repertoires that made up the dataset. Nearly every sample came with metadata listing a de-identified subject ID, COVID-19 status, age in years and sex. Samples came from the ongoing ImmuneRACE study (first 160 participants) plus 1,254 subjects from 6 global collaborators.

The immunoSEQ Assay, a bias-controlled multiplex PCR, was used to amplify TCRbeta CDR3 regions from genomic DNA. Concerning the study's data processing: The number of nucleated cells in each sample was estimated from the amplification of reference gene primers within the assay. To quantify the absolute abundance of each unique TCRbeta CDR3 rearrangement, sequence reads were collapsed and filtered. For each sample, productive Simpson clonality was calculated as the square root of Simpson's diversity index across productive rearrangements. TCRdb retrieved this table from immuneACCESS and kept in-frame rearrangements only. Not all clones are present; in checked studies, unresolved V genes account for under half, and no reason is known for the remainder. V and J calls and clone size are those listed in that table; D and trimming were worked out from the DNA. This sample is represented by 30,000 to 45,000 clones; approximately 80% of them were singletons. The ten largest clones capture about 9% of the sample.

Whole blood was collected in K2EDTA tubes by collaborating institutions according to the institutions' own protocols. For TCRbeta analysis, collaborator samples were shipped as frozen whole blood, as isolated PBMCs, or as DNA extracted from either sample type. General conclusions and limits of the study: The quantity of clinical and demographic metadata differed by source and by participant and was supplied without curation.

CDR1 and CDR2 were assigned from the germline V gene (reference sequence) as SGHNT and YYREEE. From V the trimming removes 4 bases and from J it removes 2 bases, while the gene matches leave 9 bases of the junction unaccounted for. Inclusive of the bounding cysteine and phenylalanine, the CDR3 is 17 residues long. The entry retains the CDR3 DNA only, 51 bases that are in frame from base 1. The sequenced material came from peripheral blood. The chain joins TRBV5-4 to TRBJ2-6; TRBD1 agrees with 7 junctional bases. The receptor was isolated from a man aged 60 to 75 in a cohort sampled during active COVID-19. In nucleotides, the sequence is TGTGCCAGCAGCGATCGACAGGGACCGACTGGGGCCAACGTCCTGACTTTC. Its protein is CASSDRQGPTGANVLTF. With the portions outside the CDR3 filled from the reference TRBV5-4 and TRBJ2-6 genes, the complete variable region becomes ETGVTQSPTHLIKTRGQQVTLRCSSQSGHNTVSWYQQALGQGPQFIFQYYREEENGRGNFPPRFSGLQFPNYSSELNVNALELDDSALYLCASSDRQGPTGANVLTFGAGSRLTVL.